The subject of this entry is one T cell receptor beta chain. These data belong to a study of blood T cell repertoires in COVID-19. The CDR3 is made up of 16 amino acids. V was clipped by 5 bases and J by 6 bases; unmatched bases: 14. CDR1 is SGHAT and CDR2 is FQNNGV in the germline V gene. Generated by immunoSEQ multiplex PCR, the TCRdb table keeps only in-frame clones and is missing some. The sample records under 150,000 clones, 76% being singletons. This clonotype originated in an elderly woman with active or convalescent COVID-19. V is TRBV11-2 and J is TRBJ1-1, with 8 bases lining up with TRBD1. Sequenced: peripheral blood. CDR3 amino acids: CASSKRTGFSLAEAFF. Written as DNA, the CDR3 is TGTGCCAGCAGCAAAAGGACAGGGTTTAGTTTAGCTGAAGCTTTCTTT.